These T cell receptor beta chains were read from a single sample in a study of control samples from healthy donors and cancer patients. TCRdb's copy holds only in-frame clones and misses some; the assay was immunoSEQ multiplex PCR. The data hold 390,000 or so clones, with around 90% observed a single time. Input material: PBMCs. The origin of the receptors is a man aged 40-49 years with head and neck cancer. Both conserved end residues are part of each CDR3. A D gene is named only where the DNA matches it firmly.

>15|TRBJ1-5|TRBV5-4|NA
TGTGCCAGCAGCACGGGGGGGGGTGAGAATCAGCCCCAGCATTTT
CASSTGGGENQPQHF
>14|TRBJ2-7|TRBV18|NA
TGTGCCAGCTCACCAACGGTAACTCCCTACGAGCAGTACTTC
CASSPTVTPYEQYF
>15|TRBJ2-1|TRBV5-6|NA
TGTGCCAGCAGCTTGGGAGGTAGGGGCTACAATGAGCAGTTCTTC
CASSLGGRGYNEQFF
>15|TRBJ2-7|TRBV28|TRBD1
TGTGCCAGCAGCGCCGGGACAGGGGGTACCTACGAGCAGTACTTC
CASSAGTGGTYEQYF
>13|TRBJ1-5|TRBV2|NA
TGTGCCAGCAGTGAAGCAGGCAATCAGCCCCAGCATTTT
CASSEAGNQPQHF
>14|TRBJ2-7|TRBV4-2|NA
TGTGCCAGCAGCCAAGAGAGGGGGTCCTACGAGCAGTACTTC
CASSQERGSYEQYF
>15|TRBJ2-1|TRBV28|TRBD2
TGTGCCAGCAGGTCACTAGCGGGAGTGGGCTATGAGCAGTTCTTC
CASRSLAGVGYEQFF
>13|TRBJ2-7|TRBV12-3/TRBV12-4|NA
TGTGCCAGCAGGCCCCGGGCCGTTGGCAAGCAGTACTTC
CASRPRAVGKQYF
>11|TRBJ2-1|TRBV20-1|NA
TGCAGTGCTCTCCCGACCGAGGAGCAGTTCTTC
CSALPTEEQFF
>14|TRBJ1-5|TRBV11-2|NA
TGTGCCAGCAGCTTAGGCAGGGCTAATCAGCCCCAGCATTTT
CASSLGRANQPQHF
>16|TRBJ1-6|TRBV20-1|NA
TGCAGTGCTAGTAAGGGGCGCGACTCCTATAATTCACCCCTCCACTTT
CSASKGRDSYNSPLHF
>14|TRBJ2-7|TRBV2|NA
TGTGCCAGCAGTCCCGGGACACGCTCCTACGAGCAGTACTTC
CASSPGTRSYEQYF